The T cell receptor (beta chain) under discussion was sequenced for a study of OX40 agonist ivuxolimab in advanced cancers. Study-level points and caveats: Blood T cells, both CD4+ and CD8+, expanded clonally by week 6 at 0.1 to 3.0 mg/kg.

V dropped 4 bases and J dropped 4; count of bases not matched to a gene: 8. CDR1 SGHDT and CDR2 YYEEEE come from the germline V gene. CDR3 length equals 15 residues. TCRdb's table, derived via immunoSEQ multiplex PCR, lists solely in-frame clones and lacks some. The sample carries 30,000 to 35,000 clones, roughly four fifths recorded once. Points on this clone: Its antigen remains unidentified.

Patients were ineligible given autoimmune disease history or systemic immunosuppression. Blood was sampled at baseline, cycle 4 day 1, and cycle 7 day 1. The specimen was CD4+ or CD8+ T cells sorted from blood, collected in a trial of the OX40 agonist ivuxolimab. The chain uses TRBV5-6 and TRBJ2-1, with TRBD1 matching 7 bases. The TCR sequence derives from an adult with an advanced solid tumor such as melanoma, head and neck, liver or kidney cancer. The CDR3 spells CASSLGTETYNEQFF. DNA of the CDR3: TGTGCCAGCAGCCTTGGGACAGAGACATACAATGAGCAGTTCTTC.